This T cell receptor beta chain is drawn from a study of blood T cell repertoires in COVID-19. In the authors' workflow: Reference gene primer amplification yielded estimated nucleated cell counts. Produced via immunoSEQ multiplex PCR; TCRdb's table is partial and in-frame only. For V, J and clone size, that table is used; D and trimming come from the DNA. The top ten hold over 35% of the sample, which has roughly 35,000 clones, approximately 81% seen once. The sample consisted of peripheral blood. The receptor was derived from an elderly man with acute or convalescent COVID-19.

The CDR3 DNA is TGTGCCAGCAGTTCTAAGAGGAGGGATGGCTACACCTTC. Protein sequence: CASSSKRRDGYTF. The rearrangement joins TRBV28 to TRBJ1-2; D gene ambiguous. This CDR3 is 13 amino acids long. V lost 4 bases, J lost 6 bases, and 12 bases lay in between. The germline gives CDR1 MDHEN, CDR2 SYDVKM.